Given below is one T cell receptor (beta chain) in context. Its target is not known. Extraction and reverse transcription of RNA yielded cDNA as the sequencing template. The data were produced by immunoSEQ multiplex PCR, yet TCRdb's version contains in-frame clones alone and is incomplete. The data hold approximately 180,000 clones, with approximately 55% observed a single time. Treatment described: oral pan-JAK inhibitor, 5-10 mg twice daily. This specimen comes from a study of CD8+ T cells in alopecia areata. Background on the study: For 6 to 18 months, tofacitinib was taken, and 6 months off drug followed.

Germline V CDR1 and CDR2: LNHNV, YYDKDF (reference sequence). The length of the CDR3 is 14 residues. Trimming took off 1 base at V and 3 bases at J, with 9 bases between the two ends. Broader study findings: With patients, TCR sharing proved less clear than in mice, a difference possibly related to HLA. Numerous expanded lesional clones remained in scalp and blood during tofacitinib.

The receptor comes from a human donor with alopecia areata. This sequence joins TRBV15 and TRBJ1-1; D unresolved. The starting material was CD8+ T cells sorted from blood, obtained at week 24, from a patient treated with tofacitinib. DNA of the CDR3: TGTGCCACCAGCAGAGGTGGGGTGGACACTGAAGCTTTCTTT. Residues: CATSRGGVDTEAFF.